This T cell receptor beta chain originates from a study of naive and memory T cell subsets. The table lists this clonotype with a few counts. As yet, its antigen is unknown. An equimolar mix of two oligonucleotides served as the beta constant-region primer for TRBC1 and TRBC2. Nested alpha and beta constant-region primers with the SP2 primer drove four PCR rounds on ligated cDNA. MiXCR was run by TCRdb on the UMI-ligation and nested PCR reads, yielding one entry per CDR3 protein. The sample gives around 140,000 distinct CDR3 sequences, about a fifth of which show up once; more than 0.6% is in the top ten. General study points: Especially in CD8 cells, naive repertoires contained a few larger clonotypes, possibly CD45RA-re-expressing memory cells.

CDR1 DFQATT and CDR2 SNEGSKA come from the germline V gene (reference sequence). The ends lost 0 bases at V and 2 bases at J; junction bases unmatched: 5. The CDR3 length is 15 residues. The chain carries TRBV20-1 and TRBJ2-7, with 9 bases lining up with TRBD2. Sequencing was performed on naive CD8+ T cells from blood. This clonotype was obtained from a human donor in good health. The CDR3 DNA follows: TGCAGTGCTAGAGATGTTGCTAGCGGGACCTACGAGCAGTACTTC. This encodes CSARDVASGTYEQYF.